Sequencing of this TCR beta chain was carried out in a study of Ad26.COV2.S vaccination and SARS-CoV-2 variants. The CDR3 covers 12 residues. The germline V gene encodes CDR1 MDHEN and CDR2 SYDVKM. The ends were cut back, 9 bases at V and 7 bases at J, with 10 bases in the middle. TCRdb keeps only in-frame clones here, not all; method: immunoSEQ multiplex PCR. The data hold about 98,000 clones, with around three quarters observed a single time. Material: peripheral blood, obtained after recovery from COVID-19. The chain recombines TRBV28 with TRBJ1-6; no reliable D call. This TCR derives from a human donor who had recovered from COVID-19. DNA of the CDR3: TGTGCCAGTGGTCCAAAAAATTCACCCCTCCACTTT. Amino acids: CASGPKNSPLHF.